Sequencing of this TCR beta chain was carried out in a study of cytomegalovirus exposure and HLA in healthy donors. Findings and caveats of the study: The study designated over 150 TCR beta chains cytomegalovirus-associated.

PCR was performed using 60 Vbeta and 13 Jbeta primers. The table came from immunoSEQ multiplex PCR; TCRdb's copy has only in-frame clones and leaves some out. This sample carries about 62,000 clones, about 90% of them seen once, and the ten largest clones take 1.4%. This clone was detected only a few times. Its target is unknown. Germline V lookup: CDR1 SGHDN, CDR2 FVKESK. J lost 14 bases, V lost 4 bases, and 10 bases had no gene match. The CDR3 sequence is 13 residues long. The clonotype was recovered from a man younger than 35 in good health and CMV-seronegative. Sequenced material: PBMCs. The chain is built from TRBV14 and TRBJ2-3; TRBD1 matches 9 bases. The DNA for the CDR3 is TGTGCCAGCAGCCGGAACCCGGGACAGGGACCGTATTTT. It yields the protein CASSRNPGQGPYF.